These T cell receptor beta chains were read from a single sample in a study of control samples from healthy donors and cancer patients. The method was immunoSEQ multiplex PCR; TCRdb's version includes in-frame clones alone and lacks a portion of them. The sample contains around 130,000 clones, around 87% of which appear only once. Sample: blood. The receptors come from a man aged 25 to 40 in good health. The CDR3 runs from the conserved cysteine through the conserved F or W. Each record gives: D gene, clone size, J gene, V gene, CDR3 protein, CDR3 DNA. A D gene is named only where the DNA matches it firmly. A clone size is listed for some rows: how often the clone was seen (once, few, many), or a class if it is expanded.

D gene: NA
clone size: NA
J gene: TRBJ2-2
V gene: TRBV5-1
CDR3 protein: CASSHILNTGELFF
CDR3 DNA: TGCGCCAGCAGCCACATATTGAACACCGGGGAGCTGTTTTTT

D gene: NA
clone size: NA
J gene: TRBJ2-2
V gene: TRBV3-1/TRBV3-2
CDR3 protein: CASNPSGTIQGGGELFF
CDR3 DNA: TGTGCCAGCAACCCCTCCGGGACGATCCAGGGGGGCGGGGAGCTGTTTTTT

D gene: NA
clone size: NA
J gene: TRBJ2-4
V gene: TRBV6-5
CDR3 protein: CASSYENIQYF
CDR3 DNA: TGTGCCAGCAGTTATGAAAACATTCAGTACTTC

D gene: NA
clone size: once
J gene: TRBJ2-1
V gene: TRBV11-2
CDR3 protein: CASSLDQIRLGEQFF
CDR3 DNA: TGTGCCAGCAGCTTAGATCAAATTCGCTTAGGCGAGCAGTTCTTC

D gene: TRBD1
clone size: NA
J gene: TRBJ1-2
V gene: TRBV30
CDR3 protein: CAWSLNRGEGGYTF
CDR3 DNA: TGTGCCTGGAGTCTTAACAGGGGAGAGGGGGGCTACACCTTC

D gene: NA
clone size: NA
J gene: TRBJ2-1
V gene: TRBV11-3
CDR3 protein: CASSLGMNVNEQFF
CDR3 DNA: TGTGCCAGCAGCTTAGGGATGAATGTCAATGAGCAGTTCTTC

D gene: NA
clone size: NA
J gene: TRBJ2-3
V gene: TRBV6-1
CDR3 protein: CASSEVGNTDTQYF
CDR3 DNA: TGTGCCAGCAGTGAAGTAGGGAACACAGATACGCAGTATTTT

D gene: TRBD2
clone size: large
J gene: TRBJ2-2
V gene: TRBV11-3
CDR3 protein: CASSDWTSPTGELFF
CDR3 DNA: TGTGCCAGCAGCGATTGGACTAGCCCGACCGGGGAGCTGTTTTTT

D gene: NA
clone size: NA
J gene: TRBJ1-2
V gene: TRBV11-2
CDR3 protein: CASSLVPGSYGYTF
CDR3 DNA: TGTGCCAGCAGCTTAGTTCCAGGTTCTTATGGCTACACCTTC

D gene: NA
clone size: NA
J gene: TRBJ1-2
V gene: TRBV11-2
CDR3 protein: CASSLEQRGNYGYTF
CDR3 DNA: TGTGCCAGCAGCTTAGAGCAGAGGGGGAACTATGGCTACACCTTC

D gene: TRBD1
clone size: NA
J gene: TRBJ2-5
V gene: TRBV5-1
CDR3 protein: CASSFITGEETQYF
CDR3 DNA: TGCGCCAGCAGCTTCATCACAGGGGAGGAGACCCAGTACTTC

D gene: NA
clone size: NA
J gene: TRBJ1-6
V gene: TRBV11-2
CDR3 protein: CASSFNGRDSPLHF
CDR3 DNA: TGTGCCAGCAGCTTTAATGGGAGGGATTCACCCCTCCACTTT

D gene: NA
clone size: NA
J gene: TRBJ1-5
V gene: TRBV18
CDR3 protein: CASSPGAGSNQPQHF
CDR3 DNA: TGTGCCAGCTCACCAGGGGCAGGGAGCAATCAGCCCCAGCATTTT

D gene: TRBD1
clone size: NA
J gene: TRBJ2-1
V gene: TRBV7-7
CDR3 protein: CASSARTGYNEQFF
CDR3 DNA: TGTGCCAGCAGCGCGCGGACAGGGTACAATGAGCAGTTCTTC

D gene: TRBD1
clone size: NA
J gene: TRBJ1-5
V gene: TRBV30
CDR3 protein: CAWSVRGQGNQPQHF
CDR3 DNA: TGTGCCTGGAGTGTACGGGGACAGGGGAATCAGCCCCAGCATTTT

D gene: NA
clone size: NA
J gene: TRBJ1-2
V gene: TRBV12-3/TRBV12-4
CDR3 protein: CASSLKGGYGYTF
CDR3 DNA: TGTGCCAGCAGTTTAAAGGGAGGATATGGCTACACCTTC

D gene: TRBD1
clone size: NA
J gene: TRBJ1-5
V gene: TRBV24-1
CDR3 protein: CATSPRDRVGQPQHF
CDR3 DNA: TGTGCCACCAGTCCCAGGGACAGAGTAGGTCAGCCCCAGCATTTT

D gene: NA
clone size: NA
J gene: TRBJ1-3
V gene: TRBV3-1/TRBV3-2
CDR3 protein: CASSPSWSGNTIYF
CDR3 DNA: TGTGCCAGCAGCCCCTCTTGGAGCGGAAACACCATATATTTT

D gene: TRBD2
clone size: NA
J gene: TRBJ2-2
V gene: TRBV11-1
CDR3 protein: CASSPREGVEAGELFF
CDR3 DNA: TGTGCCAGCAGCCCCCGGGAGGGGGTAGAGGCCGGGGAGCTGTTTTTT

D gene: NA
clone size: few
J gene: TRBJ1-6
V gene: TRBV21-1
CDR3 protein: CASSKVGTVEFTPHF
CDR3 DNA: TGTGCCAGCAGCAAAGTCGGGACTGTAGAATTCACCCCCCACTTT

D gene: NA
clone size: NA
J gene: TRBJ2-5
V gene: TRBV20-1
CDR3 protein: CSASDWTPQETQYF
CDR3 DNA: TGCAGTGCTAGTGACTGGACGCCTCAAGAGACCCAGTACTTC

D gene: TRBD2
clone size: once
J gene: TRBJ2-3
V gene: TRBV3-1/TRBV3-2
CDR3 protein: CASSQARLAGGSDTQYF
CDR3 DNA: TGTGCCAGCAGCCAAGCCCGACTAGCGGGGGGTTCAGATACGCAGTATTTT

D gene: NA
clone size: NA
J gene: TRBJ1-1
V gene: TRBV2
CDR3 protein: CATAQALGRANTEAFF
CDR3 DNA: TGTGCCACCGCCCAAGCTCTAGGGAGGGCGAACACTGAAGCTTTCTTT

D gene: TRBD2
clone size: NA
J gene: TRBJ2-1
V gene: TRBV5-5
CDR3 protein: CASRVVERGSSYNEQFF
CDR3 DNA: TGTGCCAGCAGAGTTGTAGAGCGGGGATCCTCCTACAATGAGCAGTTCTTC

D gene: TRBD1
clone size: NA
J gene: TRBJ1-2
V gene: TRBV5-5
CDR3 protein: CASSETGAPNYGYTF
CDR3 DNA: TGTGCCAGCAGCGAGACAGGGGCACCTAACTATGGCTACACCTTC

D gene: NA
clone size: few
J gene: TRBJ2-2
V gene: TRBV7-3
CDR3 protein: CASSLGFTGELFF
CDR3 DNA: TGTGCCAGCAGCTTAGGGTTCACCGGGGAGCTGTTTTTT

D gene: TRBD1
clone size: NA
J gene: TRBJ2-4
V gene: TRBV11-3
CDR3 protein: CASSWETGSEAKNIQYF
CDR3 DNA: TGTGCCAGCAGCTGGGAGACAGGGAGTGAGGCCAAAAACATTCAGTACTTC

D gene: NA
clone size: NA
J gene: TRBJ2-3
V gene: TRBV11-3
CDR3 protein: CASSSTEGWTDTQYF
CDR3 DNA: TGTGCCAGCAGCTCGACAGAGGGGTGGACAGATACGCAGTATTTT

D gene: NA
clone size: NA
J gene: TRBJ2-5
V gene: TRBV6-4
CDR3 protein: CASSPRPSNQETQYF
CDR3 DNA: TGTGCCAGCAGCCCCCGACCAAGCAATCAAGAGACCCAGTACTTC

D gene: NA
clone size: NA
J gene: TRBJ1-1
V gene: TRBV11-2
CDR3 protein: CASSLKDPTGPYEAFF
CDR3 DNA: TGTGCCAGCAGCCTAAAAGACCCGACGGGGCCTTATGAAGCTTTCTTT

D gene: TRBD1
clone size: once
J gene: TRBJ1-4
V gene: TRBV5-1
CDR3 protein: CASSLGQGKEKLFF
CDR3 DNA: TGCGCCAGCAGCTTGGGACAGGGCAAAGAAAAACTGTTTTTT

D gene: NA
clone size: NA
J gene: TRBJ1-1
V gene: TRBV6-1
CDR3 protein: CASSESGGNWAEAFF
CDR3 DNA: TGTGCCAGCAGTGAAAGTGGGGGGAATTGGGCTGAAGCTTTCTTT

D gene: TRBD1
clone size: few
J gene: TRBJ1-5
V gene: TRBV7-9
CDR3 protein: CASSTGGRNQPQHF
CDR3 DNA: TGTGCCAGCAGCACAGGGGGCAGGAATCAGCCCCAGCATTTT

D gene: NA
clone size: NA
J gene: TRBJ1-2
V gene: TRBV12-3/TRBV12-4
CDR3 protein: CASSSQGGYGYTF
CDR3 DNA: TGTGCCAGCAGTTCGCAGGGAGGCTATGGCTACACCTTC

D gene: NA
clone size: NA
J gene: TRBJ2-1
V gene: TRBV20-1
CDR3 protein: CSARDNEQFF
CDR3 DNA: TGCAGTGCTAGAGATAACGAGCAGTTCTTC

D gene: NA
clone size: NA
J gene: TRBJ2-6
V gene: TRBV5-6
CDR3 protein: CASSTAGTMVASGANVLTF
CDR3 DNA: TGTGCCAGCAGCACAGCCGGGACAATGGTAGCATCTGGGGCCAACGTCCTGACTTTC

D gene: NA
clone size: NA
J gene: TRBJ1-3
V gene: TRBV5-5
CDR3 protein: CASSLASSGNTIYF
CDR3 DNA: TGTGCCAGCAGCTTGGCCAGCTCTGGAAACACCATATATTTT

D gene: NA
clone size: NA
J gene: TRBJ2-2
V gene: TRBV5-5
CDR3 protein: CASSLEGNTGELFF
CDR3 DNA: TGTGCCAGCAGCTTGGAAGGGAACACCGGGGAGCTGTTTTTT

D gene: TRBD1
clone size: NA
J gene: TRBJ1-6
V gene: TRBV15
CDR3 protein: CATSRDLGQERFQNSPLHF
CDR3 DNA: TGTGCCACCAGCAGAGATCTGGGACAGGAGAGATTTCAGAATTCACCCCTCCACTTT

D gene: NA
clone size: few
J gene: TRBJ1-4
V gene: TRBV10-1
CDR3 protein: CASSESSRETNEKLFF
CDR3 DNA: TGCGCCAGCAGTGAGTCCTCCAGGGAAACTAATGAAAAACTGTTTTTT

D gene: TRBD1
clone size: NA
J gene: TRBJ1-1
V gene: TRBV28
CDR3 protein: CASSSPYRGRTEAFF
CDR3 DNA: TGTGCCAGCAGTTCCCCCTACAGGGGGCGGACTGAAGCTTTCTTT

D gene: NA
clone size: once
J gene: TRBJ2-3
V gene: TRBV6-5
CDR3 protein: CASRAGPSTDTQYF
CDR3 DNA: TGTGCCAGCAGGGCAGGACCCAGCACAGATACGCAGTATTTT

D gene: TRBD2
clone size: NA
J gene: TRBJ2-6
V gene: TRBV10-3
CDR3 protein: CASREGTGANVLTF
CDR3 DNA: TGTGCCAGCAGGGAGGGGACTGGGGCCAACGTCCTGACTTTC

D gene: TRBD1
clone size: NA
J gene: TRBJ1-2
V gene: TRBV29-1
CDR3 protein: CSVFGQGEYYGYTF
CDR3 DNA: TGCAGCGTTTTCGGACAGGGAGAATACTATGGCTACACCTTC

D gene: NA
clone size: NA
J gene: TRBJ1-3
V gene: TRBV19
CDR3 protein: CASRGGGAGNTIYF
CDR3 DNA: TGTGCCAGCCGGGGCGGGGGAGCTGGAAACACCATATATTTT

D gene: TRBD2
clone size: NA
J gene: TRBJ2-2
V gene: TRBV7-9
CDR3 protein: CASRPGLANTGELFF
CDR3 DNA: TGTGCCAGCAGACCGGGACTAGCGAACACCGGGGAGCTGTTTTTT